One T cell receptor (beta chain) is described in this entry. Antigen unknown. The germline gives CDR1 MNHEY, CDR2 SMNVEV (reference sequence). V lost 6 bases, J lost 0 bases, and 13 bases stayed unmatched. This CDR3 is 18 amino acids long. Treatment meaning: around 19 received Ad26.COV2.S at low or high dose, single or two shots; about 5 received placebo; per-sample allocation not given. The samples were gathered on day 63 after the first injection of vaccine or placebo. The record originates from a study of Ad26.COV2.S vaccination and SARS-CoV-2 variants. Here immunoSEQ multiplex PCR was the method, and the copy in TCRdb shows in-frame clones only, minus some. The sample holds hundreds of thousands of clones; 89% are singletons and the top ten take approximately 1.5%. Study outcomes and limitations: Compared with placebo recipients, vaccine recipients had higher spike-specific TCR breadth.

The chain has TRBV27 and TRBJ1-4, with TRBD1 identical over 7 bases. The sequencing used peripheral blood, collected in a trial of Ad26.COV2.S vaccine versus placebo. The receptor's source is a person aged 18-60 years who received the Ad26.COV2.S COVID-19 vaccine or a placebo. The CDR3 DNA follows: TGTGCCAGCAGAATATACAGGGGAACGGGTACAACTAATGAAAAACTGTTTTTT. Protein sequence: CASRIYRGTGTTNEKLFF.